This T cell receptor (beta chain) was retrieved from a study of blood T cell repertoires in COVID-19. V dropped 3 bases and J dropped 10; count of bases not matched to a gene: 8. The CDR3 spans 15 residues. Germline-derived CDR1 and CDR2 are KGHSH and LQKENI. As originally analysed: Cell counts per sample came from amplifying reference gene primers. Some clones are missing from TCRdb's copy, which holds only in-frame ones; the method was immunoSEQ multiplex PCR. The V and J calls and clone size are taken from that table; D and trimming were inferred from the DNA. The sample lists about 330,000 clones, around 82% occurring once.

The chain employs TRBV18 and TRBJ2-1; 11 bases map to TRBD2. This TCR was recovered from a woman aged 45-60 years with acute or convalescent COVID-19. Sequencing was done on a sample of peripheral blood. The CDR3 is CASSPTSGGRAEQFF. CDR3 coding DNA: TGTGCCAGCTCACCTACTAGCGGGGGCCGCGCGGAGCAGTTCTTC.